The 21 T cell receptor beta chains presented below share a single source sample, sequenced in a study of cytomegalovirus exposure and HLA in healthy donors. PCR employed 60 Vbeta and 13 Jbeta primers. Using immunoSEQ multiplex PCR, the repertoire was profiled, and TCRdb retains in-frame clones only, with some absent. The data hold some 120,000 clones, with roughly 80% observed a single time. The sequencing input was PBMCs. Source of these receptors: a young man in good health and CMV-seropositive.

The rearrangement joins TRBV7-2 to TRBJ2-7, with D possibly TRBD2 on 6 matching bases. The V end was cut by 2 bases, the J end by 0 bases, with 11 bases between. The germline V gene encodes CDR1 SGHTA and CDR2 FQGNSA. This CDR3 contains 15 residues. DNA of the CDR3: TGTGCCAGCAGCTTATCGCGGGAAAGCTCCTACGAGCAGTACTTC. The encoded protein is CASSLSRESSYEQYF.

The chain carries TRBV6-1 and TRBJ1-2; 8 nucleotides match TRBD1. Germline CDR1 and CDR2: MNHNS and SASEGT. V gave up 6 bases and J gave up 5 bases; unmatched junction bases: 8. This CDR3 comprises 14 residues. For the CDR3, the DNA is TGTGCCAGCAGAATTACAGGGGGTGGGTATGGCTACACCTTC. It translates to CASRITGGGYGYTF.

This rearrangement joins TRBV7-9 to TRBJ1-1; D gene ambiguous. Trimming shortened V by 0 bases and J by 1 base, and 6 bases separated the two germline ends. Germline values: CDR1 SEHNR, CDR2 FQNEAQ (reference sequence). The CDR3 is 14 residues long. The CDR3 spells CASSLAPENTEAFF. The CDR3, as DNA: TGTGCCAGCAGCTTAGCGCCAGAGAACACTGAAGCTTTCTTT.

V and J are TRBV7-2 and TRBJ1-2; D might be TRBD1 (5 bases). The CDR3 runs 19 residues. Trimming removed 4 bases from V and 2 bases from J, with 26 bases in between. Germline loops: CDR1 SGHTA, CDR2 FQGNSA. The CDR3 is CASSSSSGIQGGINYGYTF. As DNA, the CDR3 is TGTGCCAGCAGCTCATCCTCCGGGATCCAGGGAGGAATCAACTATGGCTACACCTTC.

The chain couples TRBV7-2 to TRBJ2-3; D may be TRBD2 (5 bases). The CDR3 consists of 14 residues. V dropped 6 bases and J dropped 3 bases, with 13 bases sitting between them. Germline loops: CDR1 SGHTA, CDR2 FQGNSA. CDR3 loop: CASRLGVGTDTQYF. The DNA of the CDR3 is TGTGCCAGCAGACTAGGTGTGGGAACAGATACGCAGTATTTT.

J is TRBJ1-1 and V is TRBV4-1; no reliable D call. From germline, CDR1 is MGHRA and CDR2 YSYEKL. The CDR3 length is 15 residues. V dropped 1 base and J dropped 3 bases, with 12 bases sitting between them. The CDR3 DNA is TGCGCCAGCAGCCAAGTACAGACCACTTACACTGAAGCTTTCTTT. As protein: CASSQVQTTYTEAFF.

This clone was observed a handful of times. The rearrangement joins TRBV7-2 to TRBJ1-2; TRBD1 is a possible D gene (5 bases). Deletions cut 1 base from V and 1 base from J, with 7 bases between. Per the germline V gene, CDR1 is SGHTA and CDR2 is FQGNSA. The CDR3 sequence is 14 residues long. CDR3 nucleotides: TGTGCCAGCAGCTTAGAGACAGATAACTATGGCTACACCTTC. It encodes CASSLETDNYGYTF.

V gene TRBV9 combines with J gene TRBJ2-2; the match to TRBD2 covers 7 bases. Germline V lookup: CDR1 SGDLS, CDR2 YYNGEE. CDR3 length: 15 residues. The ends lost 3 bases at V and 0 bases at J; junction bases unmatched: 2. DNA for the CDR3: TGTGCCAGCAGCGCGGGGGGATCGAACACCGGGGAGCTGTTTTTT. It specifies CASSAGGSNTGELFF.

The chain recombines TRBV19 with TRBJ2-3, with TRBD1 matching over 9 bases. V shed 5 bases, J shed 2 bases, and the junction held 2 bases outside the gene matches. The CDR3 extends over 14 amino acids. Germline values: CDR1 LNHDA, CDR2 SQIVND (reference sequence). CDR3: CASSGQGLTDTQYF. DNA for the CDR3: TGTGCCAGTAGTGGACAGGGGCTCACAGATACGCAGTATTTT.

The V gene is TRBV9, the J gene TRBJ2-7; D may be TRBD2 (5 bases). V lost 0 bases and J lost 4, with 8 bases in between. Germline V gene sequence: CDR1 SGDLS, CDR2 YYNGEE. The CDR3 has 13 amino acids. CDR3 in DNA: TGTGCCAGCAGCGTAGCAACGGGGTACGAGCAGTACTTC. It codes for CASSVATGYEQYF.

By share of the sample, this clone is medium-sized. This chain connects TRBV5-5 to TRBJ1-2; TRBD1 matches at 7 bases. There are 16 residues in the CDR3. After removal of 3 bases from V and 4 bases from J, the junction contained 12 bases not matched to a gene. From germline, CDR1 is SGHKS and CDR2 YYEKEE (reference sequence). The CDR3 DNA follows: TGTGCCAGCAGCTCATCGACCGGGACAGTCGGCTATGGCTACACCTTC. Protein sequence: CASSSSTGTVGYGYTF.

In this sample, this clone turned up a few times. The rearrangement uses TRBV7-9 and TRBJ2-5, with 9 bases fitting TRBD2. This CDR3 comprises 16 residues. The V gene's germline CDR1 is SEHNR and CDR2 FQNEAQ (reference sequence). The J segment lost 1 base and the V segment lost 5 bases, leaving 8 bases of the junction unmatched. This CDR3 reads CASSGVSGGFQETQYF. DNA for the CDR3: TGTGCCAGCAGCGGGGTTAGCGGGGGTTTCCAAGAGACCCAGTACTTC.

V usage is TRBV30 and J usage is TRBJ2-7; D possibly corresponds to TRBD1 (5 bases). This CDR3 has 12 residues. The ends were cut back, 3 bases at V and 2 bases at J, with 8 bases in the middle. CDR1 is GTSNPN, CDR2 SVGIG, per germline (reference sequence). CDR3 protein: CAWSDSTYEQYF. The CDR3 coding sequence is TGTGCCTGGAGCGACAGTACCTACGAGCAGTACTTC. The whole variable domain, filled in from reference TRBV30 and TRBJ2-7, reads SQTIHQWPATLVQPVGSPLSLECTVEGTSNPNLYWYRQAAGRGLQLLFYSVGIGQISSEVPQNLSASRPQDRQFILSSKKLLLSDSGFYLCAWSDSTYEQYFGPGTRLTVT.

The rearrangement uses TRBV30 and TRBJ1-6, with D tentatively TRBD1 (5 bases). V was clipped by 3 bases and J by 0 bases, with 18 bases between them. The CDR3 runs 18 residues. Germline lookup yields CDR1 GTSNPN and CDR2 SVGIG (reference sequence). The CDR3 DNA reads TGTGCCTGGAGGTTTAGAGGACATCCGAGCTCCTATAATTCACCCCTCCACTTT. This encodes CAWRFRGHPSSYNSPLHF.

The chain carries TRBV10-3 and TRBJ1-2; TRBD1 might be the D (5 bases). Trimming took 2 bases from V and 6 from J, leaving 16 bases between them. CDR3 length equals 15 residues. CDR1 is ENHRY, CDR2 SYGVKD, per germline. DNA for the CDR3: TGTGCCATCAGTGAGGTCCGCGGGGGTACCCATGGCTACACCTTC. Residues: CAISEVRGGTHGYTF.

CDR3 nucleotide sequence: TGCAGCGTCGGCGCCCCTAGCGGGAGAACAGATACGCAGTATTTT. Amino acid sequence: CSVGAPSGRTDTQYF. The chain couples TRBV29-1 to TRBJ2-3; 10 nucleotides align to TRBD2. This CDR3 has 15 residues. Germline assignment: CDR1 SQVTM and CDR2 ANQGSEA. With V trimmed by 6 bases and J by 3 bases, 9 bases remained unmatched.

The chain employs TRBV11-2 and TRBJ2-7, with 9 bases fitting TRBD1. The CDR3 spans 15 residues. The V segment lost 5 bases and the J segment 5 bases; nucleotides outside the gene matches: 10. Germline V gene data show CDR1 as SGHAT and CDR2 as FQNNGV. The CDR3 sequence: CASSRTGTGIHEQYF. CDR3 in DNA: TGTGCCAGCAGCAGAACCGGGACAGGGATCCACGAGCAGTACTTC. Full variable domain (remainder filled in from reference TRBV11-2 and TRBJ2-7): EAGVAQSPRYKIIEKRQSVAFWCNPISGHATLYWYQQILGQGPKLLIQFQNNGVVDDSQLPKDRFSAERLKGVDSTLKIQPAKLEDSAVYLCASSRTGTGIHEQYFGPGTRLTVT.

This clone appeared a single time. V usage is TRBV19 and J usage is TRBJ1-1; 7 bases agree with TRBD1. This CDR3 has 15 residues. J was trimmed by 1 base and V by 9 bases; bases with no gene match: 11. The germline gives CDR1 LNHDA, CDR2 SQIVND (reference sequence). CDR3 in DNA: TGTGCCAGCAAGGGGACAGCTTTAGAGAACACTGAAGCTTTCTTT. Translating it yields CASKGTALENTEAFF.

The chain employs TRBV4-1 and TRBJ2-7, with TRBD2 matching over 7 bases. V was pared by 1 base and J by 4 bases, with 16 bases of the junction left unmatched. In germline, CDR1 is MGHRA, CDR2 YSYEKL. CDR3 length: 18 amino acids. CDR3 nucleotide sequence: TGCGCCAGCAGCCAAGGCGATCCCGGACTAGGGATAAGGTACGAGCAGTACTTC. It encodes CASSQGDPGLGIRYEQYF.

The V gene is TRBV2, the J gene TRBJ1-2; 10 bases match TRBD1. Unmatched junction bases numbered 5, after V lost 6 bases and J lost 1 base. This CDR3 region has 15 residues. Germline values: CDR1 SNHLY, CDR2 FYNNEI. The CDR3 is CASRRGTGVNYGYTF. The DNA of the CDR3 is TGTGCCAGCAGGCGCGGGACAGGGGTTAACTATGGCTACACCTTC.

The chain has TRBV5-4 and TRBJ1-4, with D maybe TRBD1 (5 bases). This CDR3 contains 16 residues. Germline CDR1 and CDR2: SGHNT and YYREEE (reference sequence). Trimming removed 4 bases at V and 7 bases at J, with 20 bases between. The CDR3 reads CASSPEKQVGREKLFF. The CDR3 nucleotides read TGTGCCAGCAGCCCGGAAAAACAAGTGGGGCGTGAAAAACTGTTTTTT.